This is a list of T cell receptor beta chains from one sample in a study of shared clonotypes between healthy human individuals. The data were produced by immunoSEQ multiplex PCR, yet TCRdb's version contains in-frame clones alone and is incomplete. Of 330,000 or so clones listed, around four fifths are singletons. Material for sequencing was memory CD4+ T cells sorted from blood. The receptor set was obtained from a man between 25 and 39 years old in good health. The CDR3 runs from the conserved cysteine through the conserved F or W. D genes are given only for firm matches. Size tells how often a clone was seen (once, few, many) or the class of an expanded clone, and some rows leave it out.

D | J | size | V | CDR3 | DNA
TRBD1 | TRBJ2-3 | . | TRBV29-1 | CSVLGGQGADTQYF | TGCAGCGTGCTTGGGGGACAGGGTGCAGATACGCAGTATTTT
TRBD1 | TRBJ2-5 | . | TRBV7-9 | CASSHRDSPAETQYF | TGTGCCAGCAGCCACCGGGACAGCCCAGCGGAGACCCAGTACTTC
. | TRBJ2-3 | . | TRBV11-1 | CASSLSPGGGSVNTQYF | TGTGCCAGCAGCTTATCGCCAGGGGGCGGGAGTGTGAATACGCAGTATTTT
. | TRBJ1-2 | once | TRBV11-2 | CASSWAASNYGYTF | TGTGCCAGCAGCTGGGCCGCGAGTAACTATGGCTACACCTTC
. | TRBJ2-5 | . | TRBV29-1 | CSVETANQWETQYF | TGCAGCGTTGAAACCGCGAACCAATGGGAGACCCAGTACTTC
TRBD1 | TRBJ1-5 | . | TRBV27 | CASSLRLEGGRQPQHF | TGTGCCAGCAGTTTAAGGTTGGAAGGGGGCCGTCAGCCCCAGCATTTT
. | TRBJ2-7 | . | TRBV7-9 | CARGSGAGLYF | TGTGCCCGAGGTTCGGGGGCAGGGCTGTACTTC
TRBD2 | TRBJ2-1 | few | TRBV7-9 | CASSRGLAGYNEQFF | TGTGCCAGCAGCCGAGGACTAGCAGGGTACAATGAGCAGTTCTTC
. | TRBJ1-4 | . | TRBV6-5 | CASSWPINEKLFF | TGTGCCAGCAGTTGGCCGATTAATGAAAAACTGTTTTTT
. | TRBJ1-1 | . | TRBV6-6 | CASSSRQEGPTEAFF | TGTGCCAGCAGTTCCAGACAGGAGGGGCCCACTGAAGCTTTCTTT
TRBD1 | TRBJ2-3 | . | TRBV4-1 | CASSQDEGAGTDTQYF | TGCGCCAGCAGCCAAGACGAGGGGGCTGGGACAGATACGCAGTATTTT